This is a list of T cell receptor beta chains from one sample in a study of T cell responses to AZD1222 COVID-19 vaccine. Repertoires were generated with immunoSEQ multiplex PCR, while TCRdb's copy carries only in-frame clones and drops some. The data show around 200,000 clones, approximately 95% seen once. The specimen comprised peripheral blood, sampled on day 0 of AZD1222 vaccination. These receptor sequences come from an adult in good health. Each CDR3 is given with its conserved first and last residue. Fields, in order: clone size, D gene, V gene, J gene, CDR3 protein, CDR3 DNA. The D gene is left open where the match is weak. Where a row states a size, it is once, few, many or the class of an expanded clone; other rows omit it.

.,.,TRBV27,TRBJ1-5,CASRYLGGDQPQHF,TGTGCCAGCAGGTATCTCGGGGGGGATCAGCCCCAGCATTTT
.,.,TRBV14,TRBJ2-3,CASSHWTASTDTQYF,TGTGCCAGCAGCCATTGGACGGCCAGCACAGATACGCAGTATTTT
.,TRBD1,TRBV6-1,TRBJ1-5,CASSEVYSGTGHQPQHF,TGTGCCAGCAGTGAAGTATACTCCGGGACAGGGCACCAGCCCCAGCATTTT
.,.,TRBV5-5,TRBJ1-4,CASSPTNEKLFF,TGTGCCAGCAGCCCAACCAATGAAAAACTGTTTTTT
.,.,TRBV21-1,TRBJ1-5,CASRSRVKPQHF,TGTGCCAGCAGGAGTCGGGTGAAGCCCCAGCATTTT
.,.,TRBV6-5,TRBJ1-1,CASSYGGAGLNTEAFF,TGTGCCAGCAGTTACGGTGGGGCAGGGTTGAACACTGAAGCTTTCTTT
.,TRBD1,TRBV29-1,TRBJ2-7,CSVTGTAYEQYF,TGCAGCGTTACCGGGACAGCCTACGAGCAGTACTTC
.,.,TRBV6-5,TRBJ1-5,CASSPGSNQPQHF,TGTGCCAGCAGCCCCGGGAGTAATCAGCCCCAGCATTTT
.,.,TRBV3-1/TRBV3-2,TRBJ1-1,CASSQPSTYTEAFF,TGTGCCAGCAGCCAACCATCGACATACACTGAAGCTTTCTTT
.,.,TRBV6-4,TRBJ1-1,CASSAEINTEAFF,TGTGCCAGCAGTGCCGAAATAAACACTGAAGCTTTCTTT
few,.,TRBV11-2,TRBJ1-4,CASSLGRLIATNEKLFF,TGTGCCAGCAGCTTAGGTCGGCTAATTGCAACTAATGAAAAACTGTTTTTT
.,TRBD1,TRBV6-1,TRBJ1-1,CASSAHIQGLITEAFF,TGTGCCAGCAGTGCGCACATACAGGGGTTAATCACTGAAGCTTTCTTT
.,TRBD1,TRBV24-1,TRBJ2-5,CATSDPTGGEETQYF,TGTGCCACCAGTGATCCGACAGGGGGCGAGGAGACCCAGTACTTC
.,.,TRBV7-2,TRBJ2-3,CASSLAETHTQYF,TGTGCCAGCAGCTTGGCCGAGACTCATACGCAGTATTTT
.,.,TRBV10-2,TRBJ1-2,CASSEIYGAYGYTF,TGCGCCAGCAGTGAGATTTACGGGGCCTATGGCTACACCTTC
.,.,TRBV12-3/TRBV12-4,TRBJ2-1,CASRNLAEEQFF,TGTGCCAGCAGAAACTTAGCGGAGGAGCAGTTCTTC
.,.,TRBV10-3,TRBJ1-5,CAISVGQGNQPQHF,TGTGCCATCAGTGTTGGGCAGGGCAATCAGCCCCAGCATTTT
.,TRBD1,TRBV9,TRBJ1-1,CASSVPPTGDTEAFF,TGTGCCAGCAGCGTACCACCCACAGGGGACACTGAAGCTTTCTTT
.,TRBD2,TRBV5-1,TRBJ2-3,CASSSPGAGETQYF,TGCGCCAGCAGCTCCCCCGGAGCGGGAGAGACGCAGTATTTT
.,TRBD1,TRBV30,TRBJ2-1,CAWRGDRTAYNEQFF,TGTGCCTGGAGGGGGGACAGGACCGCTTACAATGAGCAGTTCTTC
.,TRBD1,TRBV7-2,TRBJ2-7,CASSLSGQGIYEQYF,TGTGCCAGCAGCTTATCCGGACAGGGGATCTACGAGCAGTACTTC
.,.,TRBV7-8,TRBJ2-1,CASSQRGSSYNEQFF,TGTGCCAGCAGCCAGAGGGGGAGCTCCTACAATGAGCAGTTCTTC
.,.,TRBV12-3/TRBV12-4,TRBJ2-5,CASSSRETQYF,TGTGCCAGCAGTTCCCGAGAGACCCAGTACTTC
.,TRBD2,TRBV3-1/TRBV3-2,TRBJ2-5,CASSQNPSGAETQYF,TGTGCCAGCAGCCAAAACCCTAGCGGGGCTGAGACCCAGTACTTC
.,.,TRBV5-1,TRBJ2-1,CASSGTYNEQFF,TGCGCCAGCAGCGGGACTTACAATGAGCAGTTCTTC
few,.,TRBV6-4,TRBJ2-1,CASSGTQNNEQFF,TGTGCCAGCAGTGGGACGCAAAACAATGAGCAGTTCTTC
.,.,TRBV25-1,TRBJ1-2,CASWRHDYGYTF,TGTGCCAGTTGGCGACATGACTATGGCTACACCTTC
.,.,TRBV2,TRBJ2-7,CASTRGYYEQYF,TGTGCCAGCACCAGGGGATACTACGAGCAGTACTTC
once,.,TRBV11-2,TRBJ2-5,CASSWQTAERETQYF,TGTGCCAGCAGCTGGCAGACAGCGGAAAGAGAGACCCAGTACTTC
.,.,TRBV5-1,TRBJ1-1,CASSLAAGKAEAFF,TGCGCCAGCAGCTTGGCGGCGGGGAAAGCTGAAGCTTTCTTT
.,.,TRBV11-2,TRBJ2-1,CASSLGSIGANEQFF,TGTGCCAGCAGCTTGGGGAGTATAGGGGCAAATGAGCAGTTCTTC
.,.,TRBV3-1/TRBV3-2,TRBJ1-1,CASSQGQASRTEAFF,TGTGCCAGCAGCCAAGGCCAGGCAAGCAGGACTGAAGCTTTCTTT
.,.,TRBV9,TRBJ1-4,CASSVGRATSTNEKLFF,TGTGCCAGCAGCGTAGGCAGGGCTACCTCAACTAATGAAAAACTGTTTTTT
few,.,TRBV19,TRBJ1-5,CASNFGTPLGNPQHF,TGTGCCAGTAACTTCGGGACCCCACTGGGGAATCCCCAGCATTTT
.,.,TRBV3-1/TRBV3-2,TRBJ1-5,CASSPGLQGQPQHF,TGTGCCAGCAGCCCGGGACTCCAGGGACAGCCCCAGCATTTT
.,.,TRBV6-2/TRBV6-3,TRBJ1-2,CASSYSQGGVYGYTF,TGTGCCAGCAGTTACTCCCAGGGAGGAGTCTATGGCTACACCTTC
.,.,TRBV6-1,TRBJ2-7,CASSEPGSRSYEQYF,TGTGCCAGCAGTGAACCCGGGTCGCGCTCCTACGAGCAGTACTTC
.,.,TRBV30,TRBJ2-7,CAWSVQRSVYEQYF,TGTGCCTGGAGTGTACAGCGCTCGGTCTACGAGCAGTACTTC
.,.,TRBV12-3/TRBV12-4,TRBJ1-2,CATSRTGYTF,TGTGCCACCTCTCGGACTGGCTACACCTTC
.,.,TRBV5-1,TRBJ1-1,CASSFLGTEAFF,TGCGCCAGCAGTTTTCTGGGGACTGAAGCTTTCTTT
.,.,TRBV5-1,TRBJ2-1,CASSQRGSEYNEQFF,TGCGCCAGCAGCCAACGAGGCAGCGAATACAATGAGCAGTTCTTC
once,.,TRBV5-5,TRBJ2-2,CASTQLGELFF,TGTGCCAGCACCCAACTCGGGGAGCTGTTTTTT
.,TRBD1,TRBV5-6,TRBJ1-2,CASSSGTGSSGYTF,TGTGCCAGCAGCTCCGGGACAGGGTCCTCTGGCTACACCTTC
few,.,TRBV7-2,TRBJ1-3,CASSSLGTTIYF,TGTGCCAGCAGCTCCCTGGGGACCACCATATATTTT
.,.,TRBV4-1,TRBJ2-1,CASSQVVQGPSWNEQFF,TGCGCCAGCAGCCAAGTAGTGCAGGGGCCCTCGTGGAATGAGCAGTTCTTC
.,.,TRBV5-1,TRBJ1-3,CASSAGSGNTIYF,TGCGCCAGCAGCGCAGGGTCTGGAAACACCATATATTTT
once,TRBD1,TRBV6-5,TRBJ1-4,CASRSWTGPLILFF,TGTGCCAGCAGATCCTGGACAGGGCCGCTAATCCTGTTTTTT
.,.,TRBV5-6,TRBJ1-6,CASSFRFPPLHF,TGTGCCAGCAGCTTCAGATTTCCGCCCCTCCACTTT
.,TRBD1,TRBV7-2,TRBJ1-5,CASSLGGLDRGRQPQHF,TGTGCCAGCAGCTTAGGGGGCCTTGACAGGGGGCGGCAGCCCCAGCATTTT
.,TRBD1,TRBV7-6,TRBJ2-2,CASSLGTGGIGELFF,TGTGCCAGCAGCTTAGGGACAGGGGGCATCGGGGAGCTGTTTTTT